These 29 T cell receptor beta chains originate from one sample sequenced in a study of shared clonotypes between healthy human individuals. The repertoire was sequenced with immunoSEQ multiplex PCR; TCRdb's copy has only in-frame clones and lacks some. The table includes approximately 1,000,000 clones, about 72% detected once. Sample: memory CD4+ T cells from PBMCs. Sample subset: CD45RA-negative fraction. The receptor source for this set is a man between 18 and 29 years old in good health. Some clones in this sample may be carry-over from other donors' samples.

The CDR3 coding sequence is TGTGCCAGCAGCTTTGCGACTCCAAGGGTAGATACGCAGTATTTT. Translated: CASSFATPRVDTQYF. The chain is built from TRBV11-2 and TRBJ2-3; D gene unclear. The CDR3 has 15 residues. V was shortened by 3 bases and J by 5 bases, with 15 bases between the two germline ends. Germline CDR1 SGHAT, CDR2 FQNNGV.

This clone was seen only once. Written as DNA, the CDR3 is TGCGCCAGCAGCCAAGCTCATCCCCAGGCCAACTATGGCTACACCTTC. Encoded protein: CASSQAHPQANYGYTF. The chain uses TRBV4-3 and TRBJ1-2; D gene unclear. The CDR3 length is 16 residues. V was cut by 1 base and J by 2 bases, with 14 bases left in between. Germline V gene lookup returns CDR1 LGHNA and CDR2 YSLEER.

J is TRBJ2-5 and V is TRBV7-9; D ambiguous. Looked up from germline, CDR1 is SEHNR and CDR2 is FQNEAQ (reference sequence). The CDR3 totals 15 residues. Trimming removed 3 bases at V and 1 base at J, with 12 bases between. As DNA, the CDR3 is TGTGCCAGCAGCTTGGGTCGCACGTTCCAAGAGACCCAGTACTTC. Amino acids: CASSLGRTFQETQYF.

The chain has TRBV29-1 and TRBJ2-5, with D maybe TRBD1 (6 bases). The CDR3 sequence is 14 residues long. The germline gives CDR1 SQVTM, CDR2 ANQGSEA. The V end was cut by 6 bases, the J end by 2 bases, with 16 bases between. This CDR3 is CSVASRGLQETQYF. CDR3 nucleotides: TGCAGCGTCGCCTCAAGGGGGTTACAAGAGACCCAGTACTTC.

The chain combines TRBV7-8 with TRBJ2-5; 7 bases match TRBD2. The junction had 5 bases not matched to a gene; V was cut back by 7 bases and J by 3 bases. The CDR3 length is 13 residues. The V gene's germline CDR1 is SGHVS and CDR2 FQNEAQ. CDR3 residues: CASTLGLEETQYF. Here the CDR3 DNA reads TGTGCCAGCACCCTCGGACTAGAAGAGACCCAGTACTTC.

The V gene is TRBV28, the J gene TRBJ1-5; possibly TRBD1 for D (5 bases). The CDR3 extends over 16 amino acids. The germline CDR1 and CDR2 sequences are MDHEN and SYDVKM. V shed 8 bases and J shed 1 base, with 18 bases lying between them. CDR3: CASAGRAFVSNQPQHF. The CDR3 DNA reads as TGTGCCAGCGCGGGGCGGGCATTCGTGAGCAATCAGCCCCAGCATTTT.

In the case of this clone: This likely reflects a read error, since a far larger clone is one base away. This sample includes further DNA sequences coding for the same CDR3. The chain has TRBV6-1 and TRBJ2-7; no clear D. Trimming cost V 5 bases and J 3 bases, with 5 bases left between them. The length of the CDR3 is 11 residues. The germline gives CDR1 MNHNS, CDR2 SASEGT. In DNA, the CDR3 is TGTGCCAGCAGTCCAAACTACGAGCAGTACTTC. It specifies CASSPNYEQYF.

In the case of this clone: Possible read error: a much larger clone is one base away. The CDR3 does not end in the conserved phenylalanine or tryptophan, so this is likely a read error. The chain links TRBV12-5 to TRBJ2-7, with 9 bases matching TRBD1. Germline V gene sequence: CDR1 LGHNT, CDR2 FRNRAP. The J segment lost 3 bases and the V segment lost 2 bases, leaving 8 bases of the junction unmatched. This CDR3 region has 16 residues. CDR3 in DNA: TGTGCTAGTGGTTTGTCTAGCCGGGACAGGGTCTACGAGCAGTACCTC. Its translation is CASGLSSRDRVYEQYL.

The rearrangement links TRBV11-1 to TRBJ2-7, with a tentative D call TRBD2 (6 bases). With 0 bases removed from V and 4 bases from J, the gap between germline ends came to 16 bases. The CDR3 has 16 residues. Germline V gene data show CDR1 as SGHAT and CDR2 as FQDESV (reference sequence). CDR3 DNA: TGTGCCAGCAGCTTAGCTCTCGGGACTGGGGGATACGAGCAGTACTTC. This gives the protein CASSLALGTGGYEQYF.

Concerning this clone: A much larger clone lies one base from this, so it may be a read error. Other DNA sequences of this sample code for an identical CDR3. The chain combines TRBV4-2 with TRBJ1-3; D is unresolved. CDR1 is LGHNA and CDR2 is YNFKEQ in the germline V gene. Trimming shortened V by 0 bases and J by 0 bases, and 6 bases separated the two germline ends. The CDR3 has 15 amino acids. The chain's CDR3 is CASSQEWYSGNTIYF. DNA of the CDR3: TGTGCCAGCAGCCAAGAGTGGTACTCTGGAAACACCATATATTTT.

V is TRBV28 and J is TRBJ2-2; no reliable D call. This CDR3 comprises 13 residues. The V end lost 8 bases, the J end lost 4 bases, and 11 bases lay between the germline ends. Germline lookup yields CDR1 MDHEN and CDR2 SYDVKM. CDR3 sequence (DNA): TGTGCCAGCCAGGATTGGAGCACCGGGGAGCTGTTTTTT. Encoded protein: CASQDWSTGELFF. The whole variable domain, remainder taken from reference TRBV28 and TRBJ2-2, is DVKVTQSSRYLVKRTGEKVFLECVQDMDHENMFWYRQDPGLGLRLIYFSYDVKMKEKGDIPEGYSVSREKKERFSLILESASTNQTSMYLCASQDWSTGELFFGEGSRLTVL.

The chain recombines TRBV30 with TRBJ1-3; maybe TRBD1 (5 bases). The CDR3 runs to 13 residues. The germline CDR1 and CDR2 sequences are GTSNPN and SVGIG (reference sequence). Trimming shortened V by 4 bases and J by 2 bases, and 9 bases separated the two germline ends. The CDR3 coding sequence is TGTGCCTGGATGAGGGGCACTGGAAACACCATATATTTT. This sequence encodes CAWMRGTGNTIYF.

Regarding this clone: Other DNA sequences in the same sample also yield this CDR3. The J gene is TRBJ2-5, the V gene TRBV18; 7 bases fit TRBD1. V lost 3 bases and J lost 4; bases outside the gene matches: 5. Germline V lookup: CDR1 KGHSH, CDR2 LQKENI. The CDR3 covers 14 residues. In DNA, the CDR3 is TGTGCCAGCTCACCGAGAACAGGGGTAGAGACCCAGTACTTC. Amino acid sequence: CASSPRTGVETQYF.

The rearrangement joins TRBV18 to TRBJ2-1; D is perhaps TRBD1 (5 bases). V was pared by 2 bases and J by 4 bases, with 12 bases between. CDR3 length equals 15 residues. CDR1 and CDR2 from the germline V gene are KGHSH and LQKENI. The CDR3 DNA reads TGTGCCAGCTCACCATTTCGAGACAGATACAATGAGCAGTTCTTC. Translated: CASSPFRDRYNEQFF.

V usage is TRBV11-2 and J usage is TRBJ1-4, with D tentatively TRBD1 (6 bases). The germline V gene has CDR1 SGHAT and CDR2 FQNNGV. This CDR3 spans 14 amino acids. V was cut by 3 bases and J by 7 bases, with 12 bases left in between. CDR3 loop: CASSFTQGPEKLFF. The DNA of the CDR3 is TGTGCCAGCAGCTTTACACAGGGCCCTGAAAAACTGTTTTTT. The full variable domain, completed using reference TRBV11-2 and TRBJ1-4, is EAGVAQSPRYKIIEKRQSVAFWCNPISGHATLYWYQQILGQGPKLLIQFQNNGVVDDSQLPKDRFSAERLKGVDSTLKIQPAKLEDSAVYLCASSFTQGPEKLFFGSGTQLSVL.

There are many counts of this clone. The chain is built from TRBV4-1 and TRBJ2-5, with 9 bases identical to TRBD1. With 0 bases clipped from V and 1 base from J, the junction kept 9 bases outside the gene matches. Germline-derived CDR1 and CDR2 are MGHRA and YSYEKL. CDR3 length equals 18 residues. The CDR3 nucleotides read TGCGCCAGCAGCCAAGATTTGGGAACAGGGGGCACCCAAGAGACCCAGTACTTC. Translation: CASSQDLGTGGTQETQYF.

V usage is TRBV5-4 and J usage is TRBJ2-2; the match to TRBD2 covers 8 bases. V shed 4 bases and J 3 bases; nucleotides not matched to a gene: 11. Germline-derived CDR1 and CDR2 are SGHNT and YYREEE (reference sequence). The CDR3 runs 17 residues. The CDR3 loop reads CASSQGSGRSDTGELFF. CDR3 bases: TGTGCCAGCAGCCAGGGGAGCGGGAGATCGGACACCGGGGAGCTGTTTTTT.

Note on this clone: The sample carries other DNA sequences with the same CDR3. V is TRBV7-3 and J is TRBJ1-1; D not resolved. V gave up 0 bases and J gave up 1 base, with 6 bases separating them. Germline CDR1 SGHTA, CDR2 FQGTGA. This CDR3 spans 14 amino acids. As DNA, the CDR3 is TGTGCCAGCAGCTTAACTGGGCCGAACACTGAAGCTTTCTTT. It specifies CASSLTGPNTEAFF.

V and J are TRBV28 and TRBJ2-7; 7 bases agree with TRBD2. The germline CDR1 and CDR2 sequences are MDHEN and SYDVKM. V shed 6 bases and J 4 bases; nucleotides not matched to a gene: 6. The CDR3 runs to 13 residues. The CDR3 sequence is CASRTGREYEQYF. CDR3 in DNA: TGTGCCAGCAGAACGGGGAGGGAATACGAGCAGTACTTC.

This clone was counted only a few times. A read error is possible here, since a much larger clone lies one base away. The sample carries other DNA sequences with the same CDR3. The V call is TRBV9, the J call TRBJ2-7, with TRBD1 matching over 8 bases. In germline, CDR1 is SGDLS, CDR2 YYNGEE. The CDR3 runs to 14 residues. V lost 0 bases, J lost 3 bases, and 2 bases stayed unmatched. The CDR3 sequence: CASSVGDRGYEQYF. The CDR3 DNA follows: TGTGCCAGCAGCGTAGGTGACAGGGGCTACGAGCAGTACTTC.

The chain joins TRBV6-5 to TRBJ2-3, with 8 bases matching TRBD2. The germline V gene encodes CDR1 MNHEY and CDR2 SVGAGI. With 0 bases clipped from V and 5 bases from J, the junction kept 7 bases outside the gene matches. This CDR3 comprises 16 residues. DNA for the CDR3: TGTGCCAGCAGTTACTCGAGTCTCCTAGCGGGAGATACGCAGTATTTT. This encodes CASSYSSLLAGDTQYF.

The V gene is TRBV6-5, the J gene TRBJ2-1, with 7 nucleotides matching TRBD1. Germline assignment: CDR1 MNHEY and CDR2 SVGAGI. The V gene end was trimmed by 6 bases and the J gene end by 3 bases; junction bases not matched to a gene: 2. This CDR3 region has 13 residues. CDR3 in DNA: TGTGCCAGCAGCGACAGGGTCTACAATGAGCAGTTCTTC. As protein: CASSDRVYNEQFF.

This clone occurred a few times. The rearrangement links TRBV9 to TRBJ1-1; 7 bases map to TRBD1. V dropped 4 bases and J dropped 0; count of bases not matched to a gene: 6. Germline loops: CDR1 SGDLS, CDR2 YYNGEE. There are 15 residues in the CDR3. DNA of the CDR3: TGTGCCAGCAGCCCAAGGGACAGCCTGAACACTGAAGCTTTCTTT. It encodes CASSPRDSLNTEAFF.

The chain links TRBV6-5 to TRBJ2-2, with 8 bases lining up with TRBD2. This CDR3 spans 16 amino acids. Per the germline V gene, CDR1 is MNHEY and CDR2 is SVGAGI. After removal of 0 bases from V and 4 bases from J, the junction contained 4 bases not matched to a gene. CDR3 sequence reads: CASSYSLAGGTGELFF. The CDR3 DNA reads as TGTGCCAGCAGTTACTCCCTAGCGGGTGGCACCGGGGAGCTGTTTTTT.

This clone was seen just once. The rearrangement uses TRBV7-6 and TRBJ2-7; D call uncertain. This CDR3 contains 13 residues. V lost 5 bases and J lost 7, with 15 bases in between. In germline, CDR1 is SGHVS, CDR2 FNYEAQ. The CDR3 spells CASSARIVGEQYF. As DNA, the CDR3 is TGTGCCAGCAGCGCCCGAATAGTGGGAGAGCAGTACTTC.

The chain is built from TRBV11-2 and TRBJ2-7; the D gene could be TRBD1 or TRBD2 (5 bases each). The germline V gene encodes CDR1 SGHAT and CDR2 FQNNGV. V lost 6 bases and J lost 10, with 16 bases in between. The CDR3 is made up of 12 amino acids. The CDR3 nucleotides read TGTGCCAGCAGTCTTTCGGGACCTCACCAGTACTTC. The encoded protein is CASSLSGPHQYF.

CDR3 region: CASSQGTGRVDEQFF. As DNA, the CDR3 is TGTGCCAGCAGCCAAGGGACAGGGCGAGTGGATGAGCAGTTCTTC. The gene calls are TRBV14 and TRBJ2-1, with 8 bases aligning to TRBD1. Germline CDR1 reads SGHDN; CDR2 reads FVKESK. Trimming took 1 base from V and 8 from J; bases not matched to a gene: 7. The CDR3 has 15 amino acids.

This sequence joins TRBV18 and TRBJ1-1; a weak D match, TRBD1 (6 bases). Germline assignment: CDR1 KGHSH and CDR2 LQKENI. The CDR3 consists of 16 residues. V lost 5 bases and J 0 bases, leaving 16 bases between the germline ends. CDR3 sequence: CASSVTPGHLNTEAFF. DNA of the CDR3: TGTGCCAGCTCAGTCACGCCGGGACATCTGAACACTGAAGCTTTCTTT.

This chain links TRBV19 with TRBJ2-7; D perhaps matches TRBD2 (5 bases). With 4 bases removed from V and 6 bases from J, the gap between germline ends came to 13 bases. Germline V lookup: CDR1 LNHDA, CDR2 SQIVND (reference sequence). CDR3 length equals 13 residues. The CDR3, as DNA: TGTGCCAGTAGTAGAGGGCCTAGCAGCGAGCAGTACTTC. This codes for CASSRGPSSEQYF.